Listed here are 16 T cell receptor beta chains from one sample, sequenced in a study of shared clonotypes between healthy human individuals. TCRdb's table, derived via immunoSEQ multiplex PCR, lists solely in-frame clones and lacks some. The data contain about 450,000 clones, roughly 77% of them singletons. Sequencing was performed on PBMCs. These receptors were obtained from a woman in her forties in good health. Some clones in this sample may be carry-over from other donors' samples.

The chain links TRBV28 to TRBJ2-1; 13 bases line up with TRBD2. V trimming: 4 bases; J trimming: 6 bases; junction bases outside the gene matches: 6. This CDR3 is 16 amino acids long. Per germline, CDR1 MDHEN and CDR2 SYDVKM. CDR3 protein: CASSSGLAGDRNEQFF. The CDR3 coding sequence is TGTGCCAGCAGTTCCGGACTAGCGGGAGATCGCAATGAGCAGTTCTTC.

On this clone itself: A far larger clone is a single base away, which makes a read error likely. The CDR3 is CSACWDLNTEAFF. In DNA form, the CDR3 reads TGCAGCGCCTGCTGGGACCTGAACACTGAAGCTTTCTTT. The gene calls are TRBV29-1 and TRBJ1-1, with D maybe TRBD1 (5 bases). Germline V gene lookup returns CDR1 SQVTM and CDR2 ANQGSEA. V was clipped by 7 bases and J by 0 bases, with 12 bases between them. The CDR3 spans 13 residues.

V usage is TRBV2 and J usage is TRBJ2-1; D is perhaps TRBD1 or TRBD2 (5 bases each). CDR1 is SNHLY and CDR2 is FYNNEI in the germline V gene. V lost 7 bases, J lost 4 bases, and 11 bases lay in between. CDR3 length: 13 amino acids. CDR3 nucleotide sequence: TGTGCCAGCACCACGGGACCATACAATGAGCAGTTCTTC. It codes for CASTTGPYNEQFF.

The chain combines TRBV9 with TRBJ2-7, with D maybe TRBD1 (6 bases). Germline CDR1 reads SGDLS; CDR2 reads YYNGEE. The CDR3 runs 14 residues. Trimming stripped 0 bases from V and 2 bases from J, with 9 bases between. The CDR3 DNA sequence: TGTGCCAGCAGCGTAGAAGGGGGAGCCTACGAGCAGTACTTC. It specifies CASSVEGGAYEQYF.

This rearrangement joins TRBV6-1 to TRBJ2-1; TRBD1 matches at 10 bases. This CDR3 is built from 15 residues. CDR1 and CDR2 from the germline V gene are MNHNS and SASEGT. V lost 6 bases to trimming and J lost 7 bases; unmatched junction nucleotides: 9. The DNA for the CDR3 is TGTGCCAGCAGCGATCTCGGGACAGGGGATAATGAGCAGTTCTTC. Translation: CASSDLGTGDNEQFF.

The chain is built from TRBV2 and TRBJ2-7, with 12 bases matching TRBD1. J was trimmed by 4 bases and V by 7 bases; bases with no gene match: 8. This CDR3 contains 15 residues. Germline V gene lookup returns CDR1 SNHLY and CDR2 FYNNEI. This CDR3 reads CASTREGQGAYEQYF. The CDR3 bases are TGTGCCAGCACGCGGGAGGGACAGGGGGCTTACGAGCAGTACTTC.

This clone was found a few times. The DNA is left out, because the CDR3 cannot be placed on it with certainty; the CDR3 is given as TCRdb lists it. This sequence joins TRBV13 and TRBJ2-5. CDR1 and CDR2 from the germline V gene are PRHDT and FYEKMQ (reference sequence). The CDR3 numbers 12 amino acids, ends counted. The CDR3 region is CASSLVALGIYF.

The gene calls are TRBV27 and TRBJ2-3; D might be TRBD2 (6 bases). V gave up 5 bases and J gave up 1 base, with 10 bases separating them. Germline lookup yields CDR1 MNHEY and CDR2 SMNVEV (reference sequence). The CDR3 runs 14 residues. The CDR3 nucleotides are TGTGCCAGCAGTCTTAGCGGTCGCACAGATACGCAGTATTTT. It translates to CASSLSGRTDTQYF.

The chain recombines TRBV29-1 with TRBJ2-1, with 10 bases aligning to TRBD2. V was pared by 7 bases and J by 7 bases, with 7 bases of the junction left unmatched. This CDR3 comprises 13 residues. Germline CDR1 is SQVTM and CDR2 is ANQGSEA. The CDR3 DNA reads TGCAGCGCTCCGGGACTAGCGAGTAATGAGCAGTTCTTC. It yields the protein CSAPGLASNEQFF.

The DNA for the CDR3 is TGTGCCATCAGCACGGGACGCCAAGCCTACGAGCAGTACTTC. The encoded protein is CAISTGRQAYEQYF. V usage is TRBV10-3 and J usage is TRBJ2-7; the D call may be TRBD1 or TRBD2 (5 bases each). The germline V and J ends were trimmed by 6 bases and 2 bases, with 14 bases remaining between them. This CDR3 has 14 amino acids. Germline values: CDR1 ENHRY, CDR2 SYGVKD.

The rearrangement links TRBV6-6 to TRBJ2-7, with D perhaps matching TRBD1 or TRBD2 (5 bases each). Germline CDR1 reads MNHNY; CDR2 reads SVGAGI (reference sequence). With 6 bases removed from V and 2 bases from J, the gap between germline ends came to 14 bases. CDR3 length equals 14 residues. In DNA form, the CDR3 reads TGTGCCAGCAGAGGCCGGGACCGAGCCTACGAGCAGTACTTC. It encodes CASRGRDRAYEQYF.

About this clone: This sample includes further DNA sequences coding for the same CDR3. V and J are TRBV7-2 and TRBJ2-7; possibly TRBD1 for D (5 bases). V lost 3 bases and J 6 bases, leaving 15 bases between the germline ends. This CDR3 is built from 14 residues. Looked up from germline, CDR1 is SGHTA and CDR2 is FQGNSA. Written as DNA, the CDR3 is TGTGCCAGCAGCTTGGCAGGGTCTGGGGTCGAGCAGTACTTC. Its translation is CASSLAGSGVEQYF.

This clone came up once. The chain carries TRBV28 and TRBJ2-2; D gene unclear. V lost 3 bases to trimming and J lost 4 bases, with 18 bases between them. From germline, CDR1 is MDHEN and CDR2 SYDVKM. The length of the CDR3 is 17 residues. CDR3 nucleotides: TGTGCCAGCAGTTTTCTTTCGCGGCCCGGACGCACCGGGGAGCTGTTTTTT. It yields the protein CASSFLSRPGRTGELFF. The whole variable domain, remainder taken from reference TRBV28 and TRBJ2-2, is DVKVTQSSRYLVKRTGEKVFLECVQDMDHENMFWYRQDPGLGLRLIYFSYDVKMKEKGDIPEGYSVSREKKERFSLILESASTNQTSMYLCASSFLSRPGRTGELFFGEGSRLTVL.

V and J are TRBV29-1 and TRBJ2-7; D remains unclear. This CDR3 has 13 residues. V lost 4 bases and J 2 bases, leaving 12 bases between the germline ends. The germline V gene has CDR1 SQVTM and CDR2 ANQGSEA. CDR3 sequence (DNA): TGCAGCGTTGCCTCAGACAACCCCTACGAGCAGTACTTC. It is translated as CSVASDNPYEQYF.

The chain links TRBV5-6 to TRBJ1-6, with D perhaps TRBD1 (5 bases). V lost 6 bases, J lost 10 bases, and 17 bases lay in between. This CDR3 contains 14 residues. Germline-derived CDR1 and CDR2 are SGHDT and YYEEEE. The CDR3 is CASTLPGGKSPLHF. The DNA for the CDR3 is TGTGCCAGCACCCTCCCGGGGGGGAAATCACCCCTCCACTTT.

The rearrangement joins TRBV7-6 to TRBJ1-1; D perhaps matches TRBD1 (5 bases). The germline gives CDR1 SGHVS, CDR2 FNYEAQ. The CDR3 extends over 15 amino acids. Trimming took 5 bases from V and 1 from J, leaving 14 bases between them. The CDR3 DNA sequence: TGTGCCAGCAGCACAGGAAGACAGCCGAACACTGAAGCTTTCTTT. It specifies CASSTGRQPNTEAFF. The full variable domain, its missing parts supplied by reference TRBV7-6 and TRBJ1-1, is GAGVSQSPRYKVTKRGQDVALRCDPISGHVSLYWYRQALGQGPEFLTYFNYEAQQDKSGLPNDRFSAERPEGSISTLTIQRTEQRDSAMYRCASSTGRQPNTEAFFGQGTRLTVV.